What follows are 27 T cell receptor beta chains derived from one specimen sequenced in a study of shared clonotypes between healthy human individuals. Method: immunoSEQ multiplex PCR; TCRdb's copy keeps in-frame clones and lacks some. This sample has some 1 million clones, with around four fifths found just once. Sequencing was performed on memory CD4+ T cells sorted from blood. Subset defined: CD45RA-negative fraction. These TCRs come from a young man in good health.

This clone was counted a single time. V and J are TRBV19 and TRBJ1-5; 8 bases fit TRBD1. Germline V gene sequence: CDR1 LNHDA, CDR2 SQIVND (reference sequence). The CDR3 has 16 amino acids. With V trimmed by 3 bases and J by 7 bases, 11 bases remained unmatched. The CDR3 region is CASSIPTTGAGQPQHF. The CDR3 coding sequence is TGTGCCAGTAGTATCCCCACGACAGGGGCGGGACAGCCCCAGCATTTT.

V usage is TRBV7-2 and J usage is TRBJ2-7, with 10 bases lining up with TRBD2. CDR1 is SGHTA, CDR2 FQGNSA, per germline. There are 17 residues in the CDR3. With 0 bases clipped from V and 0 bases from J, the junction kept 5 bases outside the gene matches. The CDR3 DNA follows: TGTGCCAGCAGCTTAGCCGGTCTAGCGGGGGACTCCTACGAGCAGTACTTC. Amino acids: CASSLAGLAGDSYEQYF.

The chain uses TRBV30 and TRBJ1-1; D gene uncertain. Trimming removed 1 base from V and 1 base from J, with 7 bases in between. This CDR3 contains 13 residues. Germline CDR1 GTSNPN, CDR2 SVGIG (reference sequence). The CDR3 loop reads CAWSDLSNTEAFF. The CDR3 nucleotides read TGTGCCTGGAGTGATTTGTCGAACACTGAAGCTTTCTTT.

This clone has just a few counts. The gene calls are TRBV7-8 and TRBJ1-2; D unresolved. Per the germline V gene, CDR1 is SGHVS and CDR2 is FQNEAQ. This CDR3 contains 12 residues. The V gene lost 3 bases and the J gene lost 8 bases, with 10 bases spanning the gap. CDR3 amino acids: CASSLSREGYTF. Written as DNA, the CDR3 is TGTGCCAGCAGCTTGAGTAGGGAGGGCTACACCTTC.

The chain recombines TRBV6-5 with TRBJ2-2; D remains unclear. V lost 7 bases, J lost 1 base, and 10 bases lay in between. Germline V gene data show CDR1 as MNHEY and CDR2 as SVGAGI. The CDR3 extends over 14 amino acids. This CDR3 is CASTSFRNTGELFF. CDR3 DNA: TGTGCCAGCACCTCATTTAGGAACACCGGGGAGCTGTTTTTT.

The CDR3 nucleotides read TGTGCCAGCAGCGTGGCCGGGACCAACACCGGGGAGCTGTTTTTT. This gives the protein CASSVAGTNTGELFF. The chain joins TRBV7-2 to TRBJ2-2, with D perhaps assigned TRBD1 or TRBD2 (5 bases each). Germline V gene lookup returns CDR1 SGHTA and CDR2 FQGNSA. V was shortened by 5 bases and J by 2 bases, with 12 bases between the two germline ends. The CDR3 has 15 amino acids. The full variable domain, in which reference TRBV7-2 and TRBJ2-2 provide the parts outside the CDR3, is GAGVSQSPSNKVTEKGKDVELRCDPISGHTALYWYRQSLGQGLEFLIYFQGNSAPDKSGLPSDRFSAERTGGSVSTLTIQRTQQEDSAVYLCASSVAGTNTGELFFGEGSRLTVL.

This sequence joins TRBV5-1 and TRBJ2-7; the D gene is possibly TRBD1 (5 bases). Trimming took 2 bases from V and 7 from J, leaving 13 bases between them. The CDR3 contains 13 residues. Germline V gene data show CDR1 as SGHRS and CDR2 as YFSETQ. This CDR3 reads CASSFGASREQYF. CDR3 DNA sequence: TGCGCCAGCAGCTTTGGGGCGTCCCGAGAGCAGTACTTC.

The V and J genes are TRBV4-1 and TRBJ2-1; D not resolved. Trimming removed 5 bases from V and 6 bases from J, with 17 bases in between. The CDR3 extends over 15 amino acids. Per germline, CDR1 MGHRA and CDR2 YSYEKL. CDR3 sequence reads: CASSSPTGRPNEQFF. As DNA, the CDR3 is TGCGCCAGCAGCTCCCCCACCGGACGGCCCAATGAGCAGTTCTTC.

Remarks on this clone: At the DNA level, this CDR3 is encoded by other sequences in the same sample as well. The rearrangement links TRBV4-2 to TRBJ2-5; D is possibly TRBD1 (6 bases). Germline V gives CDR1 LGHNA, CDR2 YNFKEQ. V was pared by 3 bases and J by 4 bases, with 12 bases between. The CDR3 runs to 14 residues. As DNA, the CDR3 is TGTGCCAGCAGCCAGGAGACAGGACGAGAGACCCAGTACTTC. Translated, it gives CASSQETGRETQYF.

Comments on this clone: This sample includes further DNA sequences coding for the same CDR3. The rearrangement links TRBV5-1 to TRBJ1-3; 10 bases match TRBD1. V trimming: 4 bases; J trimming: 3 bases; junction bases outside the gene matches: 4. Germline CDR1 SGHRS, CDR2 YFSETQ. This CDR3 is built from 15 residues. CDR3 sequence: CASSPTGGSGNTIYF. The DNA of the CDR3 is TGCGCCAGCAGCCCGACAGGGGGCAGTGGAAACACCATATATTTT.

Only a few counts were recorded for this clone. This chain links TRBV11-2 with TRBJ1-6, with D possibly being TRBD1 (5 bases). The CDR3 covers 13 residues. The V end was cut by 4 bases, the J end by 10 bases, with 11 bases between. Germline lookup yields CDR1 SGHAT and CDR2 FQNNGV. Here the CDR3 DNA reads TGTGCCAGCAGCTCAGGAGGGGTCTCACCCCTCCACTTT. Translation gives CASSSGGVSPLHF.

This clone was counted between two and nine times. This sequence joins TRBV13 and TRBJ2-6, with 9 bases fitting TRBD2. The CDR3 is 18 amino acids. V lost 5 bases, J lost 0 bases, and 8 bases stayed unmatched. Germline assignment: CDR1 PRHDT and CDR2 FYEKMQ (reference sequence). DNA of the CDR3: TGTGCCAGCAGCCTTAGAGGCGGGAGGGGCTCTGGGGCCAACGTCCTGACTTTC. It yields the protein CASSLRGGRGSGANVLTF.

The chain joins TRBV5-1 to TRBJ2-7; the match to TRBD2 covers 11 bases. The trim removed 1 base at V and 2 bases at J, leaving 8 bases unmatched. This CDR3 is built from 17 residues. Germline V gene lookup returns CDR1 SGHRS and CDR2 YFSETQ. Here the CDR3 DNA reads TGCGCCAGCAGCTTGTTATCCCTAGCGGGAGGCGCCTACGAGCAGTACTTC. Residues: CASSLLSLAGGAYEQYF.

This chain links TRBV5-4 with TRBJ2-3, with D perhaps TRBD1 (5 bases). Trimming pared 1 base from V and 3 bases from J, leaving 15 bases between. CDR3 length: 16 residues. Germline values: CDR1 SGHNT, CDR2 YYREEE (reference sequence). CDR3 residues: CASSLYRRAGTDTQYF. CDR3 bases: TGTGCCAGCAGCTTGTATCGCAGGGCCGGAACAGATACGCAGTATTTT.

The chain has TRBV6-5 and TRBJ1-1, with D maybe TRBD1 (5 bases). Per the germline V gene, CDR1 is MNHEY and CDR2 is SVGAGI. The CDR3 covers 14 residues. Trimming removed 7 bases at V and 4 bases at J, with 16 bases between. The CDR3 DNA follows: TGTGCCAGCAATAAGGGGCCCCTCCCCACTGAAGCTTTCTTT. Its translation: CASNKGPLPTEAFF.

J is TRBJ1-3 and V is TRBV30; perhaps TRBD1 as D (6 bases). This CDR3 region has 14 residues. Between the trimmed V and J ends, which lost 0 bases and 3 bases, there was a span of 9 bases. Germline CDR1 is GTSNPN and CDR2 is SVGIG (reference sequence). Here the CDR3 reads CAWSVGGFGNTIYF. The CDR3, as DNA: TGTGCCTGGAGTGTAGGGGGTTTTGGAAACACCATATATTTT.

Comment on this clone: Other DNA variants within this sample encode the same CDR3. The V and J genes are TRBV18 and TRBJ2-5; possibly TRBD2 for D (5 bases). The CDR3 is 12 residues long. Per the germline V gene, CDR1 is KGHSH and CDR2 is LQKENI. The V end was cut by 5 bases, the J end by 2 bases, with 6 bases between. The CDR3 DNA reads as TGTGCCAGCTCATCGGGGCAAGAGACCCAGTACTTC. This gives the protein CASSSGQETQYF. Complete variable domain (other parts from reference TRBV18 and TRBJ2-5): NAGVMQNPRHLVRRRGQEARLRCSPMKGHSHVYWYRQLPEEGLKFMVYLQKENIIDESGMPKERFSAEFPKEGPSILRIQQVVRGDSAAYFCASSSGQETQYFGPGTRLLVL.

Details on this clone: The germline gene is not matched at one end of the junction; a read error may be the cause. As DNA, the CDR3 is TGTGCCAGCAGTGAAACTGGTGCCAACGTCCTGACTTTC. This sequence encodes CASSETGANVLTF. The chain joins TRBV2 to TRBJ2-6; unclear D gene. Germline V gene data show CDR1 as SNHLY and CDR2 as FYNNEI. The CDR3 has 13 amino acids.

As regards this clone: A read error likely explains this, since a far larger clone differs by one base. Different DNA sequences within this sample yield the same CDR3. The rearrangement links TRBV28 to TRBJ1-5; D uncertain. Germline V gene lookup returns CDR1 MDHEN and CDR2 SYDVKM. Trimming removed 1 base from V and 6 bases from J, with 4 bases in between. The CDR3 extends over 12 amino acids. The CDR3 DNA follows: TGTGCCAGCAGTTTATCTGGTCAGCCCCAGCATTTT. Protein sequence: CASSLSGQPQHF.

This clone was seen only a few times. V gene TRBV4-2 combines with J gene TRBJ2-2; 11 bases are shared with TRBD2. Germline V lookup: CDR1 LGHNA, CDR2 YNFKEQ. The CDR3 loop spans 16 amino acids. V gave up 2 bases and J gave up 4 bases; unmatched junction bases: 3. CDR3 sequence (DNA): TGTGCCAGCAGCCAACTAGCGGGAGGACCCACCGGGGAGCTGTTTTTT. Amino acid sequence: CASSQLAGGPTGELFF.

As concerns this clone: Other DNA sequences in this specimen translate into the identical CDR3. This chain links TRBV27 with TRBJ1-6; D remains unclear. This CDR3 has 13 residues. Germline lookup yields CDR1 MNHEY and CDR2 SMNVEV (reference sequence). Trimming stripped 5 bases from V and 3 bases from J, with 5 bases between. The CDR3 protein is CASSPDYNSPLHF. The CDR3 DNA is TGTGCCAGCAGTCCAGACTATAATTCACCCCTCCACTTT.

The gene calls are TRBV2 and TRBJ2-7; no reliable D call. The germline gives CDR1 SNHLY, CDR2 FYNNEI. V was shortened by 7 bases and J by 3 bases, with 10 bases between the two germline ends. This CDR3 is built from 12 residues. The CDR3 reads CASTGRYYEQYF. CDR3 bases: TGTGCCAGCACCGGACGGTACTACGAGCAGTACTTC.

A single count supports this clone. The genes are TRBV5-4 and TRBJ2-7, with 8 bases that match TRBD1. The CDR3 contains 15 residues. Per germline, CDR1 SGHNT and CDR2 YYREEE (reference sequence). The junction had 7 bases not matched to a gene; V was cut back by 2 bases and J by 3 bases. CDR3 protein: CASSFAGTGGYEQYF. CDR3 nucleotide sequence: TGTGCCAGCAGCTTCGCCGGGACAGGAGGCTACGAGCAGTACTTC.

The table lists this clone with many counts. The chain is built from TRBV30 and TRBJ1-2, with TRBD1 matching over 7 bases. The CDR3 sequence is 13 residues long. J gave up 4 bases and V 8 bases, and 10 bases lay outside the gene matches. Germline CDR1 and CDR2: GTSNPN and SVGIG (reference sequence). The CDR3 is CAQRDSPTYGYTF. The CDR3 DNA reads TGTGCCCAACGGGACAGTCCCACCTATGGCTACACCTTC.

This chain joins TRBV5-1 and TRBJ2-2; D uncertain. CDR1 SGHRS and CDR2 YFSETQ come from the germline V gene. Trimming left V 0 bases short and J 9 bases short, with 15 bases between. The CDR3 runs 15 residues. CDR3 region: CASSLDIAAMRELFF. The DNA of the CDR3 is TGCGCCAGCAGCTTGGATATTGCGGCTATGAGGGAGCTGTTTTTT.

The chain joins TRBV7-6 to TRBJ1-6; 9 positions agree with TRBD1. Per germline, CDR1 SGHVS and CDR2 FNYEAQ. CDR3 length: 16 amino acids. J lost 6 bases, V lost 5 bases, and 8 bases had no gene match. The CDR3 sequence is CASSTSGTGINSPLHF. The CDR3 DNA sequence: TGTGCCAGCAGCACATCCGGGACAGGGATTAATTCACCCCTCCACTTT.

The chain has TRBV14 and TRBJ1-1; the D is unclear. The CDR3 has 17 amino acids. V gave up 1 base and J gave up 0 bases, with 15 bases separating them. Germline V CDR1 and CDR2: SGHDN, FVKESK. The CDR3 loop reads CASSQVPLGKMNTEAFF. The CDR3 coding sequence is TGTGCCAGCAGCCAAGTCCCTCTCGGCAAGATGAACACTGAAGCTTTCTTT.